This record covers a single TCR beta chain. Per germline, CDR1 LNHDA and CDR2 SQIVND (reference sequence). Germline trimming cut 7 bases from V and 5 bases from J; bases unmatched to any gene: 7. The CDR3 has 13 amino acids. The sample originates from a study of CD8+CD57+ T cells in acquired aplastic anemia. Selection for sequencing was limited to patients who had shown CD8+CD57+ cell expansion by flow cytometry. Profiles of TCR beta VDJ and CDR3 were generated from a genomic DNA template. TCRdb passed the reads through MiXCR, listing each CDR3 protein once. Of about 160,000 distinct CDR3 sequences in the sample, 65% to 75% were seen once.

The chain links TRBV19 to TRBJ2-5; 7 bases map to TRBD1. Material: sorted CD4+, CD8+, or CD8+CD57+ T cells (not recorded which) from PBMCs. The TCR sequence derives from a human donor with aplastic anemia. The CDR3 here is CASKPGGRETQYF. In DNA form, the CDR3 reads TGTGCCAGTAAGCCAGGGGGACGGGAGACCCAGTACTTC.